One and the same sample provided the 7 T cell receptor beta chains below, sequenced in a study of blood T cell repertoires in COVID-19. Using immunoSEQ multiplex PCR, the repertoire was profiled, and TCRdb retains in-frame clones only, with some absent. The sample carries 200,000 to 300,000 clones, over 75% recorded once. The sequenced material came from peripheral blood. The receptors were gathered from a human donor in a cohort sampled during active COVID-19.

This clone was picked up a small number of times. The genes are TRBV7-2 and TRBJ2-7, with D maybe TRBD1 (6 bases). The ends were cut back, 5 bases at V and 1 base at J, with 18 bases in the middle. The CDR3 is 16 amino acids. Germline loops: CDR1 SGHTA, CDR2 FQGNSA. The CDR3 sequence is CASSPQGQALSYEQYF. CDR3 bases: TGTGCCAGCAGCCCACAGGGCCAGGCGCTATCCTACGAGCAGTACTTC. The whole variable domain, filled in from reference TRBV7-2 and TRBJ2-7, reads GAGVSQSPSNKVTEKGKDVELRCDPISGHTALYWYRQSLGQGLEFLIYFQGNSAPDKSGLPSDRFSAERTGGSVSTLTIQRTQQEDSAVYLCASSPQGQALSYEQYFGPGTRLTVT.

This chain uses TRBV5-1 with TRBJ2-1; TRBD2 matches at 7 bases. The CDR3 is 14 amino acids. The V gene's germline CDR1 is SGHRS and CDR2 YFSETQ. Germline trimming cut 1 base from V and 8 bases from J; bases unmatched to any gene: 6. The CDR3 here is CASSLLAGVDEQFF. CDR3 coding DNA: TGCGCCAGCAGCTTGTTGGCGGGAGTGGATGAGCAGTTCTTC.

This clone was picked up a small number of times. V is TRBV20-1 and J is TRBJ1-1, with D hard to call. Germline loops: CDR1 DFQATT, CDR2 SNEGSKA (reference sequence). V was trimmed by 3 bases and J by 8 bases, leaving 10 bases between them. This CDR3 is built from 11 residues. This chain's CDR3 is CSASSRGEAFF. The CDR3 coding sequence is TGCAGTGCTAGCTCCCGGGGAGAAGCTTTCTTT.

V is TRBV24-1 and J is TRBJ2-3, with 9 bases fitting TRBD2. Germline CDR1 is KGHDR and CDR2 is SFDVKD. Trimming took 4 bases from V and 6 from J; bases not matched to a gene: 4. The CDR3 is made up of 14 amino acids. Written as DNA, the CDR3 is TGTGCCACCAGTGAAGCGGGGGGCCTCGATACGCAGTATTTT. This codes for CATSEAGGLDTQYF.

The sample holds one count of this clone. The chain links TRBV4-2 to TRBJ1-4, with D maybe TRBD1 (5 bases). V shed 0 bases and J shed 15 bases, with 14 bases lying between them. CDR1 and CDR2 (germline): LGHNA, YNFKEQ. This CDR3 has 13 amino acids. Here the CDR3 reads CASSQDPGGEVFF. In nucleotides, the CDR3 is TGTGCCAGCAGCCAAGATCCGGGAGGGGAGGTGTTTTTT.

The chain employs TRBV10-1 and TRBJ2-5; TRBD2 matches 11 bases. The CDR3 loop spans 16 amino acids. Losses at the gene ends were 3 bases for V and 1 base for J; bases not matched to a gene: 4. From germline, CDR1 is WNHNN and CDR2 SYGVQD (reference sequence). The CDR3 DNA follows: TGCGCCAGCAGTGACCGACTAGCGGGGACCCAAGAGACCCAGTACTTC. It encodes CASSDRLAGTQETQYF.

This clone turned up a few times. The gene calls are TRBV5-1 and TRBJ1-2; D call uncertain. Trimming left V 1 base short and J 7 bases short, with 11 bases between. CDR3 length: 13 residues. CDR1 is SGHRS and CDR2 is YFSETQ in the germline V gene. The CDR3 sequence is CASSLPGFRGYTF. As DNA, the CDR3 is TGCGCCAGCAGCTTGCCCGGGTTCCGTGGCTACACCTTC. The entire variable domain, with the rest obtained from reference TRBV5-1 and TRBJ1-2, is as follows: KAGVTQTPRYLIKTRGQQVTLSCSPISGHRSVSWYQQTPGQGLQFLFEYFSETQRNKGNFPGRFSGRQFSNSRSEMNVSTLELGDSALYLCASSLPGFRGYTFGSGTRLTVV.